The T cell receptor (beta chain) described here comes from a study of lymphopenia after photon versus proton radiotherapy. General study findings and limits: After the lymphocyte nadir, photon-treated repertoires showed oligoclonal expansion, especially of CD8+ Temra cells. Better survival with proton therapy was suggested as possible, not demonstrated.

Details on this clone: Its specificity is unknown.

Losses at the gene ends were 1 base for V and 8 bases for J; bases not matched to a gene: 13. Germline V gene lookup returns CDR1 MDHEN and CDR2 SYDVKM. CDR3 size: 17 residues. Sequencing was performed with immunoSEQ multiplex PCR; in TCRdb, only in-frame clones are kept and a portion is missing. The sample lists about 50,000 clones, 92% occurring once. The TCR was taken from a middle-aged woman with cholangiocarcinoma. The V gene is TRBV28, the J gene TRBJ1-4; 7 bases map to TRBD1. Material: peripheral blood, obtained from a patient treated with photon-based radiotherapy. The CDR3, as DNA: TGTGCCAGCAGTTTATTCCGCATCACAGGGGCAGGGGAAAAACTGTTTTTT. Amino acids: CASSLFRITGAGEKLFF.